The TCR beta chain under discussion was sequenced for a study of a mutant IDH1 vaccine in newly diagnosed glioma. Overall study context: Onset of vaccination occurred 4-6 weeks following radiotherapy alone, or with temozolomide cycles. It was radiotherapy, temozolomide, or both that patients received previously, with most receiving both. Study-wide findings and caveats: The occurrence of vaccine-induced immune responses was seen in 90% to 95% of patients.

TCRdb's copy holds only in-frame clones and misses some; the assay was immunoSEQ multiplex PCR. In the table there are about 110,000 clones, almost 90% of which are singletons. CDR1 and CDR2 (germline): SGHDT, YYEEEE. V lost 2 bases to trimming and J lost 9 bases, with 14 bases between them. The CDR3 loop spans 13 amino acids. A few counts support this clone. Its specificity is not known. Time point meaning: week 11, during vaccination. Vaccination used 300 ug of mutant IDH1 20-mer peptide per dose, with topical imiquimod. The specimen comprised PBMCs, sampled from a glioma patient whose treatment included an IDH1 peptide vaccine. The gene calls are TRBV5-6 and TRBJ1-2; D gene uncertain. The receptor was isolated from a woman between 50 and 59 years old with glioma. CDR3 sequence reads: CASSLWQAYSYTF. The DNA of the CDR3 is TGTGCCAGCAGCTTATGGCAGGCTTATAGCTACACCTTC. Complete variable domain (other parts from reference TRBV5-6 and TRBJ1-2): DAGVTQSPTHLIKTRGQQVTLRCSPKSGHDTVSWYQQALGQGPQFIFQYYEEEERQRGNFPDRFSGHQFPNYSSELNVNALLLGDSALYLCASSLWQAYSYTFGSGTRLTVV.